This T cell receptor (beta chain) appears in the sequencing data of a study of T cell responses to AZD1222 COVID-19 vaccine. Study-wide results and limits: Females outnumbered males among donors, who were mostly white British; clonal diversity was possibly underestimated. Without day 14 samples, only post-peak T cell repertoires were studied. The reported proportion of spike-specific TCRs targeting unmutated variant regions was nearly half. Vaccine-associated CD4 TCRs ranged over spike, dominating at 160-218 and 743-854.

As for this clone: Its matching antigen is unknown.

The data were produced by immunoSEQ multiplex PCR, yet TCRdb's version contains in-frame clones alone and is incomplete. Of some 100,000 clones listed, about 88% are singletons. The CDR3 runs to 13 residues. Germline loops: CDR1 MNHEY, CDR2 SMNVEV (reference sequence). Between the trimmed V and J ends, which lost 6 bases and 0 bases, there was a span of 9 bases. This TCR was sampled from an adult in good health. This specimen consisted of peripheral blood, obtained on day 0 of AZD1222 vaccination. The chain has TRBV27 and TRBJ2-7, with D hard to call. This chain's CDR3 is CASSPLGSYEQYF. The DNA for the CDR3 is TGTGCCAGCAGCCCTTTGGGCTCCTACGAGCAGTACTTC.